One and the same sample provided the 9 T cell receptor beta chains below, sequenced in a study of patients and donors after allogeneic stem cell transplantation. TCRdb reanalysed the RT-PCR reads using MiXCR and keeps one entry per CDR3 protein. The repertoire holds about 40,000 distinct CDR3 sequences, 25% to 40% seen once, with about 78% in the top ten. Specimen: blood, either unsorted or a sorted T cell fraction (not recorded which). The receptors stem from a human donor who was either an allogeneic HSCT recipient or a stem cell or donor lymphocyte infusion donor (not recorded which). It is not recorded whose cells these are; they may come from a transplant donor.

The chain has TRBV12-3 or TRBV12-4 and TRBJ1-2; D remains ambiguous. The ends were cut back, 3 bases at V and 8 bases at J, with 13 bases in the middle. The CDR3 runs to 13 residues. CDR3 region: CASSFADTGGYTF. The CDR3 coding sequence is TGTGCCAGCAGTTTCGCAGACACGGGGGGCTACACCTTC.

This clonotype rates as large (0.1 to 1%). The chain carries TRBV7-9 and TRBJ1-1; possibly TRBD1 for D (5 bases). The CDR3 contains 13 residues. The germline V gene has CDR1 SEHNR and CDR2 FQNEAQ (reference sequence). The ends were cut back, 5 bases at V and 1 base at J, with 8 bases in the middle. CDR3 nucleotides: TGTGCCAGCAGCCGCCAGGGGAACACTGAAGCTTTCTTT. It translates to CASSRQGNTEAFF.

The chain carries TRBV5-1 and TRBJ1-1, with D possibly TRBD1 on 5 matching bases. CDR1 SGHRS and CDR2 YFSETQ come from the germline V gene. V shed 2 bases and J shed 10 bases, with 15 bases lying between them. There are 13 residues in the CDR3. CDR3 residues: CASSLGQRLGAFF. The CDR3 DNA reads as TGCGCCAGCAGCTTAGGACAAAGATTAGGAGCTTTCTTT.

This clonotype was seen at least ten times. The chain couples TRBV10-3 to TRBJ1-5; 9 bases are a match to TRBD1. Looked up from germline, CDR1 is ENHRY and CDR2 is SYGVKD. This CDR3 has 12 residues. Trimming removed 4 bases from V and 8 bases from J; junction bases left unmatched: 0. CDR3 protein: CAISGTGEPQHF. The CDR3 coding sequence is TGTGCCATCAGTGGGACAGGGGAGCCCCAGCATTTT.

This clonotype was recorded at least ten times. This rearrangement joins TRBV29-1 to TRBJ1-5; no clear D. The CDR3 runs 13 residues. Germline CDR1 reads SQVTM; CDR2 reads ANQGSEA. The V and J ends lost 6 bases and 3 bases respectively, with 12 bases between them. As DNA, the CDR3 is TGCAGCGTGCGGGTTGCTAACAATCAGCCCCAGCATTTT. The encoded protein is CSVRVANNQPQHF. The entire variable domain, with the rest obtained from reference TRBV29-1 and TRBJ1-5, is as follows: SAVISQKPSRDICQRGTSLTIQCQVDSQVTMMFWYRQQPGQSLTLIATANQGSEATYESGFVIDKFPISRPNLTFSTLTVSNMSPEDSSIYLCSVRVANNQPQHFGDGTRLSIL.

The gene calls are TRBV5-1 and TRBJ2-7; TRBD1 matches 7 bases. Trimming removed 0 bases from V and 4 bases from J; junction bases left unmatched: 4. The CDR3 consists of 14 residues. Germline V gene lookup returns CDR1 SGHRS and CDR2 YFSETQ. The DNA of the CDR3 is TGCGCCAGCAGCTTGGAGGGACAGTTATACGAGCAGTACTTC. Protein product: CASSLEGQLYEQYF.

This chain joins TRBV9 and TRBJ2-7, with D perhaps TRBD2 (5 bases). V lost 0 bases to trimming and J lost 7 bases, with 20 bases between them. The CDR3 loop spans 16 amino acids. Germline assignment: CDR1 SGDLS and CDR2 YYNGEE. The CDR3: CASSVVESLGLSEQYF. The CDR3 nucleotides read TGTGCCAGCAGCGTAGTTGAGTCACTAGGCCTAAGTGAGCAGTACTTC.

The rearrangement links TRBV28 to TRBJ2-3; D uncertain. Trimming left V 5 bases short and J 0 bases short, with 12 bases between. The germline gives CDR1 MDHEN, CDR2 SYDVKM. The CDR3 loop spans 15 amino acids. CDR3 in amino acids: CASSHLTSSTDTQYF. CDR3 coding DNA: TGTGCCAGCAGTCACCTCACCTCTAGCACAGATACGCAGTATTTT.

This chain connects TRBV12-3 or TRBV12-4 to TRBJ2-2; 9 bases fit TRBD2. The CDR3 is made up of 15 amino acids. V lost 7 bases and J lost 6; bases outside the gene matches: 9. The CDR3: CASNSGLARAGELFF. The DNA for the CDR3 is TGTGCCAGCAATTCCGGACTAGCGAGAGCCGGGGAGCTGTTTTTT.